What follows describes a single T cell receptor (beta chain). The target of this receptor is not known. No base qualities exist here, and no much larger clone lies one base off it. Amplification of TCR beta CDR3 regions was carried out from RNA transcripts. For the first round of RT-PCR on the TCR CDR3, the HTBI primer set was used together with the Qiagen OneStep RT-PCR kit. A second multiplex PCR round built the libraries, followed by size selection and purification. Sequencing of the libraries was done on an Illumina HiSeq2000 using paired-end 100 bp reads. In the source study's methods: SOAPnuke was used to process the raw data, removing reads that contained adapters or uncalled bases, had a mean Phred below 15, or lacked an exact match to the constant primer or identifier. COPE v1.2.5 was used to merge high-quality paired reads, and clonotypes were defined as unique nucleotide sequences. MiTCR v1.1 was used to align clonotypes to the IMGT TRBV, TRBD and TRBJ reference segments. Analysis was restricted to V-J combinations with a frequency above 0.0001, which covered roughly 99% of repertoires. A TCS score was defined as the ratio of F50 (clonal expansion) to E x V (chaos), with BLOSUM62-based TCRdist applied between CDR3 peptides within each V-J. Welch's t-statistics and random forest reduced roughly 500 V-J features to 10 to 15, which were used in a naive Bayes classifier (R e1071). TCRdb passed the public sequencing reads through fastp at Q25 and MiXCR, retaining productive beta sequences. Each record represents a unique CDR3 protein, reported with the most common genes and DNA among its rows. In this record, the V and J calls reflect TCRdb's handling and not the investigators' own analysis. Here the sample has over 650,000 distinct CDR3 sequences; 16% occur a single time. Of the sample, around 8% is held by the ten largest clones.

The CDR3 runs 17 amino acids, cysteine and phenylalanine included. Of all the DNA, just the CDR3 is kept, 51 bases in frame from base 1. Based on the germline V gene, the CDR1 and CDR2 sequences are MDHEN and SYDVKM. Ends trimmed: V by 4 bases, J by 6 bases; bases unmatched to a gene: 7. The data originate from a study of T cells in Graves' hyperthyroidism and ophthalmopathy (dated by TCRdb to between 2018 and 2021). A note on the overall study: Peripheral blood was sampled at the time of initial diagnosis, prior to any treatment. To identify TCR V-J signatures that set the groups apart, the researchers used a discovery cohort of 100 or so patients, made up of 43 with Graves' ophthalmopathy and 57 with stable Graves' hyperthyroidism. Prospective prediction of ophthalmopathy was tested in an independent validation cohort consisting of roughly 20 hyperthyroidism patients and some 15 patients who later progressed to ophthalmopathy. The 95 to 100 discovery patients were randomly divided into training and test sets at a 7:3 ratio. In addition, the study compared T-cell repertoires in thyroid tissue and in blood from six Graves' hyperthyroidism patients. After sampling, hyperthyroidism patients received methimazole starting at 30 mg daily, and ophthalmopathy patients received high-dose intravenous methylprednisolone. According to the paper, TCR Vbeta CDR3 sequencing was carried out on over 130 peripheral blood samples, which came from over 40 ophthalmopathy, around 74 hyperthyroidism and about 17 progressor patients. The paper's findings and limits, for the study overall: Sample size was not statistically predetermined, and blinding of investigators to group allocation was not performed. A 13 V-J signature model separated ophthalmopathy from stable hyperthyroidism, with roughly 88% sensitivity and just under 84% specificity in cross-validation and 80%/75% in testing. During validation, the model predicted progression to ophthalmopathy a median of approximately 6.5 months ahead of onset, with more than 60% sensitivity and about 72% specificity. Most expanded thyroid clonotypes (frequency above 0.001) were also detected in blood, a finding suggesting that blood repertoires may reflect thyroid immune responses.

A patient counted as having stable Graves' hyperthyroidism if no progression to ophthalmopathy occurred over 18 months of follow-up. Hyperthyroidism patients were newly diagnosed, had a disease duration of under 2 months, and were aged 18 to 65 years. Patients with uncontrolled infections, other autoimmune diseases, pregnancy or lactation were excluded. Diagnoses relied on clinical symptoms, serum thyroxine and TRAb, thyroid ultrasound and orbital computed tomography. PBMCs were isolated from about 9 ml of fresh peripheral blood by Ficoll-Paque density gradient centrifugation. Total RNA was extracted with Trizol reagent, and quality was checked on an Agilent 2100 Bioanalyzer.

This chain is built from TRBV28 and TRBJ2-2, with 14 central nucleotides matching TRBD2. The sample taken for sequencing was blood. This receptor was obtained from a young man with Graves' hyperthyroidism. The CDR3 sequence is CASSWRTSGRRSGELFF. Here is the DNA: TGTGCCAGCAGTTGGAGGACTAGCGGGAGGAGGTCCGGGGAGCTGTTTTTT.